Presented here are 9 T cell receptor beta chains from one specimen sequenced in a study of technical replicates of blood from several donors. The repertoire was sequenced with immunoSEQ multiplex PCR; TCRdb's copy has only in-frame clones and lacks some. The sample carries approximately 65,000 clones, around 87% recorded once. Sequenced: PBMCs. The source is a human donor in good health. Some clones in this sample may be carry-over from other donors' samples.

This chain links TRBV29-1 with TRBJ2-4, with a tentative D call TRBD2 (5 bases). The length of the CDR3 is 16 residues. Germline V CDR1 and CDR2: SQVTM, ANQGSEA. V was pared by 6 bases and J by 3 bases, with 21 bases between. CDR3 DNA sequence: TGCAGCGTACTCGGAGGTGCTACACAAAACAAAAACATTCAGTACTTC. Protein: CSVLGGATQNKNIQYF. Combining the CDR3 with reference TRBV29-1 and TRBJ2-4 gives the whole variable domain SAVISQKPSRDICQRGTSLTIQCQVDSQVTMMFWYRQQPGQSLTLIATANQGSEATYESGFVIDKFPISRPNLTFSTLTVSNMSPEDSSIYLCSVLGGATQNKNIQYFGAGTRLSVL.

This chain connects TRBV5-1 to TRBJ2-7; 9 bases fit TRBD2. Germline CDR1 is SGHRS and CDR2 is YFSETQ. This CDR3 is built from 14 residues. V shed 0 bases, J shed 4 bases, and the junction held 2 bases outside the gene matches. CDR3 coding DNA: TGCGCCAGCAGCTTGGAAGGACTAGCGTACGAGCAGTACTTC. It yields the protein CASSLEGLAYEQYF.

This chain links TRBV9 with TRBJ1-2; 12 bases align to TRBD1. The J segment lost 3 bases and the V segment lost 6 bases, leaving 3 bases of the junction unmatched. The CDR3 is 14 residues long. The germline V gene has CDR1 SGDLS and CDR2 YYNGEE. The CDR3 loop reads CASTGTGGDYGYTF. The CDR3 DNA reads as TGTGCCAGCACCGGGACAGGGGGCGACTATGGCTACACCTTC.

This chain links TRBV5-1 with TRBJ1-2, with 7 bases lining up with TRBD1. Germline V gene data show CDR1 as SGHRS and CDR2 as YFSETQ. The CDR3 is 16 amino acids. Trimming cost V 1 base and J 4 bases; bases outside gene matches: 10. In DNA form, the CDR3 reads TGCGCCAGCAGCTTGAGCAGGACAGGCGAGATCTATGGCTACACCTTC. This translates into CASSLSRTGEIYGYTF.

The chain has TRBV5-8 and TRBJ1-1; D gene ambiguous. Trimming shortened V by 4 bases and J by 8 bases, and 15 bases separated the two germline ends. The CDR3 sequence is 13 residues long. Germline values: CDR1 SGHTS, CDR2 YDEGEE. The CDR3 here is CASSRGGSPEAFF. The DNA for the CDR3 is TGTGCCAGCAGCCGCGGCGGCAGCCCCGAAGCTTTCTTT.

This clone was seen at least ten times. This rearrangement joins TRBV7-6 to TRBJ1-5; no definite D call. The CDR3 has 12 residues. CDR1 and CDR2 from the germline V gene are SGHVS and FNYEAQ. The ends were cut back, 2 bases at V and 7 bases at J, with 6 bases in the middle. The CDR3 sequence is CASSLPGQPQHF. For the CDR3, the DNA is TGTGCCAGCAGCTTACCTGGCCAGCCCCAGCATTTT.

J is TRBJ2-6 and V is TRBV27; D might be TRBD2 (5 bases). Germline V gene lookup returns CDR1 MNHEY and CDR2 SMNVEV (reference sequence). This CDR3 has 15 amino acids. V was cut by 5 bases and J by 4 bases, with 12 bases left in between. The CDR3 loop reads CASSPWGAGANVLTF. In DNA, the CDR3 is TGTGCCAGCAGTCCTTGGGGAGCCGGGGCCAACGTCCTGACTTTC.

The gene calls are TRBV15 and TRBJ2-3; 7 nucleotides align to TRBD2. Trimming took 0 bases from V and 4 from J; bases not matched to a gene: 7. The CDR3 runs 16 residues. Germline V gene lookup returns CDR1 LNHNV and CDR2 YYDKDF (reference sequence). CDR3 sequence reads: CATSRDKAGVADTQYF. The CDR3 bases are TGTGCCACCAGCAGAGATAAGGCGGGAGTCGCAGATACGCAGTATTTT.

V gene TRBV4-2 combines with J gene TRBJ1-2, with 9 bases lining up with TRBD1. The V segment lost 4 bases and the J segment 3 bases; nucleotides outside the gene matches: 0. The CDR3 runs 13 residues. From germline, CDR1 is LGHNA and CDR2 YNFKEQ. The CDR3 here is CASSRQGDYGYTF. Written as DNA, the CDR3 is TGTGCCAGCAGCCGACAGGGGGACTATGGCTACACCTTC.